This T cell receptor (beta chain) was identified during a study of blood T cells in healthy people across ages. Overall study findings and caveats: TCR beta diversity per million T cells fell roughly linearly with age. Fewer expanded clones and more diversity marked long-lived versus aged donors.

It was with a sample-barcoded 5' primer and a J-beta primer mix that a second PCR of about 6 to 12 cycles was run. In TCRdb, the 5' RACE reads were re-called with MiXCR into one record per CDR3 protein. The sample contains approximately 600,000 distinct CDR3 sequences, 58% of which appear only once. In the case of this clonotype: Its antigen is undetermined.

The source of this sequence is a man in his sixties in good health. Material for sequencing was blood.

DNA for the CDR3: TGTGCCAGCAGCCAAGCGTTCGGGGAGGATGGCTACACCTTC. This codes for CASSQAFGEDGYTF. The gene calls are TRBV3-1 and TRBJ1-2; no firm D call. Germline V CDR1 and CDR2: LGHDT, YNNKEL (reference sequence). Trimming took off 1 base at V and 6 bases at J, with 12 bases between the two ends. This CDR3 spans 14 amino acids.